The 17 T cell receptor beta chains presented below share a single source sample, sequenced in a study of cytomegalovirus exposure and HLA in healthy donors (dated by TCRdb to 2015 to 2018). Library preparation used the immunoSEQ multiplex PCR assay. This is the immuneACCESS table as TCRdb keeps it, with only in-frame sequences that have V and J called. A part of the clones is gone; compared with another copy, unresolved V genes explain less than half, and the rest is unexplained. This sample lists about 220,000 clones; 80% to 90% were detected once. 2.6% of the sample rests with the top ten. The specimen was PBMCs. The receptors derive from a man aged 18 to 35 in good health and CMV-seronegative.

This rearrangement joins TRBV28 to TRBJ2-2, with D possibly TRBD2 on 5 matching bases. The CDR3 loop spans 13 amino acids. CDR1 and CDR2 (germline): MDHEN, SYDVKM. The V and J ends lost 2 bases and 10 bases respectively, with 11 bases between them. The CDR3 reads CASSLTGNEELFF. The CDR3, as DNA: TGTGCCAGCAGTTTAACGGGGAATGAGGAGCTGTTTTTT.

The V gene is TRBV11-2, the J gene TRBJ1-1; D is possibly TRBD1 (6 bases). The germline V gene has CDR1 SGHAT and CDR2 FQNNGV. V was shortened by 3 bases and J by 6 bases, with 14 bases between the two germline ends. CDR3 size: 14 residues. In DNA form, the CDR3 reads TGTGCCAGCAGCTTTGAACAGGGCATTGCTGAAGCTTTCTTT. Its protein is CASSFEQGIAEAFF.

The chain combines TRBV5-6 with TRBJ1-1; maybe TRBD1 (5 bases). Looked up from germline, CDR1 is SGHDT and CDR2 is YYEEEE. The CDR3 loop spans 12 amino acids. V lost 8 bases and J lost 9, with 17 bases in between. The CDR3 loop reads CASTTGPGQAFF. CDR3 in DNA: TGTGCCAGTACCACAGGCCCCGGTCAAGCTTTCTTT.

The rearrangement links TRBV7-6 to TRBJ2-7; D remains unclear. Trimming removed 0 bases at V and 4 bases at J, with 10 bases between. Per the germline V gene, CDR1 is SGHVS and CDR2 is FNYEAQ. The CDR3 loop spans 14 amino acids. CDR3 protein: CASSLALDGYEQYF. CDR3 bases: TGTGCCAGCAGCTTAGCGCTCGACGGGTACGAGCAGTACTTC. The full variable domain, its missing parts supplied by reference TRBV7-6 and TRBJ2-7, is GAGVSQSPRYKVTKRGQDVALRCDPISGHVSLYWYRQALGQGPEFLTYFNYEAQQDKSGLPNDRFSAERPEGSISTLTIQRTEQRDSAMYRCASSLALDGYEQYFGPGTRLTVT.

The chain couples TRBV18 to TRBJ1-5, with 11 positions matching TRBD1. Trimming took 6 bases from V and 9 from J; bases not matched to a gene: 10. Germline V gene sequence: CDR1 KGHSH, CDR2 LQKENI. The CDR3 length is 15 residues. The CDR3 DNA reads TGTGCCAGCTCGGACAGGGGGCGCGATATGCGGCCCCAGCATTTT. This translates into CASSDRGRDMRPQHF.

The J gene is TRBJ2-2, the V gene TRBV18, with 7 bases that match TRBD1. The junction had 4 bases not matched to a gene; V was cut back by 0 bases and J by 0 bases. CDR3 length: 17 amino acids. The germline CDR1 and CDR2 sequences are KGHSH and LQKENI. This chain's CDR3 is CASSPPAGTANTGELFF. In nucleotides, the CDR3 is TGTGCCAGCTCACCACCGGCCGGGACAGCGAACACCGGGGAGCTGTTTTTT.

The chain's CDR3 is CSGRDTSYEQYF. The CDR3 DNA reads TGCAGCGGCCGGGACACATCCTACGAGCAGTACTTC. J is TRBJ2-7 and V is TRBV29-1; D might be TRBD1 (6 bases). The V gene lost 7 bases and the J gene lost 1 base, with 11 bases spanning the gap. The CDR3 covers 12 residues. Germline values: CDR1 SQVTM, CDR2 ANQGSEA.

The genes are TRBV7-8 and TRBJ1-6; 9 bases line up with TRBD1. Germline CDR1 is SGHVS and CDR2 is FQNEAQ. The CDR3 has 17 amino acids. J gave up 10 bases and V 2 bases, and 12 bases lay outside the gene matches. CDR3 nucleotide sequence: TGTGCCAGCAGCTTAAGGGACAGGGTAATAAGTGGGTCACCCCTCCACTTT. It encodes CASSLRDRVISGSPLHF. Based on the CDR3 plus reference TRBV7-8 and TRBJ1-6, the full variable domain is GAGVSQSPRYKVAKRGQDVALRCDPISGHVSLFWYQQALGQGPEFLTYFQNEAQLDKSGLPSDRFFAERPEGSVSTLKIQRTQQEDSAVYLCASSLRDRVISGSPLHFGNGTRLTVT.

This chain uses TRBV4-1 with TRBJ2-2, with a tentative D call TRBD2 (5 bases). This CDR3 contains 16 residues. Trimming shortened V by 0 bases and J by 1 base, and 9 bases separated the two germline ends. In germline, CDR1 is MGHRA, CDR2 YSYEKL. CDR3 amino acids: CASSQDRRKNTGELFF. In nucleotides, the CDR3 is TGCGCCAGCAGCCAAGATCGGAGGAAGAACACCGGGGAGCTGTTTTTT.

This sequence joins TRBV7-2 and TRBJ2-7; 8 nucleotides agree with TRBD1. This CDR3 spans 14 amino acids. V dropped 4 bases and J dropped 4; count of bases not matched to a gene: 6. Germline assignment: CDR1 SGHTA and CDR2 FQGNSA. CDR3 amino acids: CASSSRTGNYEQYF. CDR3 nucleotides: TGTGCCAGCAGCTCTCGGACAGGGAATTACGAGCAGTACTTC.

DNA for the CDR3: TGTGCCAGCAGTGAAGCGCTTGGGGCCGGTGACATTCAGTACTTC. Amino acid sequence: CASSEALGAGDIQYF. The rearrangement joins TRBV25-1 to TRBJ2-4, with a tentative D call TRBD1 (5 bases). The germline V and J ends were trimmed by 2 bases and 8 bases, with 16 bases remaining between them. Per germline, CDR1 MGHDK and CDR2 SYGVNS. The CDR3 loop spans 15 amino acids.

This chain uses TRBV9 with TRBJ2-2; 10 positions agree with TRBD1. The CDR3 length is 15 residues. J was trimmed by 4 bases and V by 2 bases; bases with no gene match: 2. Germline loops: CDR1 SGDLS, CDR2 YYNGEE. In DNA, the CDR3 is TGTGCCAGCAGCGTCAGGACAGGGGGCACCGGGGAGCTGTTTTTT. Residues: CASSVRTGGTGELFF.

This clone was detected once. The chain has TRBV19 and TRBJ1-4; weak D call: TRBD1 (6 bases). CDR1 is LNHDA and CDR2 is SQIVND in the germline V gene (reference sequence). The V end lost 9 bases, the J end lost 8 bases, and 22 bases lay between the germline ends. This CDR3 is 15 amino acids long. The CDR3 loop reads CASKPQGTSWEKLFF. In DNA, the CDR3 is TGTGCCAGCAAACCTCAGGGGACCAGCTGGGAAAAACTGTTTTTT.

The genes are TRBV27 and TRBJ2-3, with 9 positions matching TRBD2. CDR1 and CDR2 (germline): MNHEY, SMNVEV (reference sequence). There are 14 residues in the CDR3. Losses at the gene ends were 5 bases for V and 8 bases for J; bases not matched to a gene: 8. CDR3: CASSPGLAPPTQYF. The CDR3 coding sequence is TGTGCCAGCAGTCCCGGACTAGCGCCTCCTACGCAGTATTTT.

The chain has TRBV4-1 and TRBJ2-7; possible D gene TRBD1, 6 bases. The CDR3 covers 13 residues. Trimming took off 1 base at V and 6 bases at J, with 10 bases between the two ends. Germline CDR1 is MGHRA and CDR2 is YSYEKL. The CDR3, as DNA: TGCGCCAGCAGCCAAGTTGAGGGGGTCGAGCAGTACTTC. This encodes CASSQVEGVEQYF.

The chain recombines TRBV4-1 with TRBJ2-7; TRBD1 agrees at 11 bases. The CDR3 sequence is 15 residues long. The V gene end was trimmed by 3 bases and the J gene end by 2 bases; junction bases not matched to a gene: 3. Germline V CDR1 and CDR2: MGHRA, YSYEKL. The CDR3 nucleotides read TGCGCCAGCAGCCAGGACAGGGGGCCCACCTACGAGCAGTACTTC. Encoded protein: CASSQDRGPTYEQYF.

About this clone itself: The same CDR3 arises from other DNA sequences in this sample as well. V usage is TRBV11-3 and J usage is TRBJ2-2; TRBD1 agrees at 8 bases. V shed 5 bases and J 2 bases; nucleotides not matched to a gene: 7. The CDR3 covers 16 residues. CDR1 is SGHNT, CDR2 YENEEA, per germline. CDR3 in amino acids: CASSRRTGSNTGELFF. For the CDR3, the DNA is TGTGCCAGCAGCCGAAGGACAGGGTCAAACACCGGGGAGCTGTTTTTT.